This T cell receptor (beta chain) is from a study of blood T cell repertoires in COVID-19. Study-level information: Both acute and convalescent COVID-19 samples were obtained from the United States, Italy and Spain. Sample material is recorded as cDNA or gDNA derived from T cells, B-cell-depleted T cells, or PBMCs.

The authors' processing: Reference gene primer amplification yielded estimated nucleated cell counts. Assay used: immunoSEQ multiplex PCR; TCRdb lists only in-frame clones, some missing. From that table come the V and J calls and clone size; the DNA was used to work out D and trimming. The sample holds more than 95,000 clones, approximately 89% seen once. V shed 4 bases and J shed 3 bases, with 9 bases lying between them. From germline, CDR1 is LGHDT and CDR2 YNNKEL (reference sequence). This CDR3 has 13 amino acids. This chain uses TRBV3-1 (or the pseudogene TRBV3-2) with TRBJ2-5; D is unclear. The sample comprised peripheral blood. This receptor was identified in a woman aged 80 or over in a cohort sampled during active COVID-19. In DNA form, the CDR3 reads TGTGCCAGCAGCCCTTACTTGAAAGAGACCCAGTACTTC. This codes for CASSPYLKETQYF.